This T cell receptor (beta chain) came from a study of blood T cell repertoires in COVID-19. Individuals in the exposed group had encountered a COVID-19 case within 2 weeks preceding study entry. CDR1 is LGHDT and CDR2 is YNNKEL in the germline V gene (reference sequence). The CDR3 totals 15 residues. J gave up 3 bases and V 6 bases, and 6 bases lay outside the gene matches. Per the original methods: Amplification of reference gene primers provided the estimated nucleated cell counts. Sequencing was performed with immunoSEQ multiplex PCR; in TCRdb, only in-frame clones are kept and a portion is missing. V, J and clone size were drawn from that table, and D and trimming were deduced from the DNA. The table has some 320,000 clones, roughly 85% seen once.

The chain is built from TRBV3-1 (or the pseudogene TRBV3-2) and TRBJ2-2; TRBD2 agrees at 8 bases. This sequence was found in a woman between 25 and 40 years old who had been exposed to COVID-19. The specimen sequenced was PBMCs or T cells enriched from blood (not recorded which). The CDR3 spells CASRLSGGYTGELFF. CDR3 DNA sequence: TGTGCCAGCAGGCTAAGCGGGGGTTACACCGGGGAGCTGTTTTTT.